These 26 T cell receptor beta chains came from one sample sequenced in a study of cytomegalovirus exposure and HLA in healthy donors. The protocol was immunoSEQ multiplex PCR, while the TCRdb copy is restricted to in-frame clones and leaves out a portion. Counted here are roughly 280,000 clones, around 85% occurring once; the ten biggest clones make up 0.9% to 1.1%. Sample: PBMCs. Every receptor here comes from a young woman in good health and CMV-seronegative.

The CDR3 reads CASSSLQGATEAFF. The CDR3 DNA is TGTGCCAGCAGTTCCTTACAGGGGGCCACTGAAGCTTTCTTT. J is TRBJ1-1 and V is TRBV6-5, with 9 bases that match TRBD1. Trimming took 4 bases from V and 4 from J; bases not matched to a gene: 4. The CDR3 is 14 residues long. The V gene's germline CDR1 is MNHEY and CDR2 SVGAGI.

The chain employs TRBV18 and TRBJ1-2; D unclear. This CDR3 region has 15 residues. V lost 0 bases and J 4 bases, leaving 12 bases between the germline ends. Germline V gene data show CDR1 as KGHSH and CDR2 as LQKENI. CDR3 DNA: TGTGCCAGCTCACCACCTCCAGGCGACCCCTATGGCTACACCTTC. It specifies CASSPPPGDPYGYTF.

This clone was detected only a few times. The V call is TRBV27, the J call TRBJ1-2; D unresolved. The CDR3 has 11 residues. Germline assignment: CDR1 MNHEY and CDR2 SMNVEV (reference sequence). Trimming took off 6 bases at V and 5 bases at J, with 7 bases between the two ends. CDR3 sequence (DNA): TGTGCCAGCAGCGGGGAGTATGGCTACACCTTC. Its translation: CASSGEYGYTF.

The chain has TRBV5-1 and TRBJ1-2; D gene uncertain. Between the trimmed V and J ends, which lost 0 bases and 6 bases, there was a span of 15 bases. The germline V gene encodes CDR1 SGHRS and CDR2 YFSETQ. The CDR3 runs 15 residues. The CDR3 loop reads CASSLEEGLLDGYTF. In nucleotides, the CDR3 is TGCGCCAGCAGCTTGGAGGAGGGTCTTCTTGATGGCTACACCTTC.

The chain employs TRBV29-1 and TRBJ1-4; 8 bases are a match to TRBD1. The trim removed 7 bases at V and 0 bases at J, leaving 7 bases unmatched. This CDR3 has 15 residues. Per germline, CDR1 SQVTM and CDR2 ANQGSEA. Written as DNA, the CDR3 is TGCAGCGCAAGAGGGGGACAGGCAACTAATGAAAAACTGTTTTTT. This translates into CSARGGQATNEKLFF. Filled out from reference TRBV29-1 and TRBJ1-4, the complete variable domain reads SAVISQKPSRDICQRGTSLTIQCQVDSQVTMMFWYRQQPGQSLTLIATANQGSEATYESGFVIDKFPISRPNLTFSTLTVSNMSPEDSSIYLCSARGGQATNEKLFFGSGTQLSVL.

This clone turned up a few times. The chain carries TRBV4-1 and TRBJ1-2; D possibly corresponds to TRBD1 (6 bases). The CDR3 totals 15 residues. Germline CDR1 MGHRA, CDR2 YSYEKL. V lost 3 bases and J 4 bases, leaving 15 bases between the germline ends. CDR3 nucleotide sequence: TGCGCCAGCAGCCAGATACAGGGTCGGGGCTATGGCTACACCTTC. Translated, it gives CASSQIQGRGYGYTF.

The CDR3 reads CASSVDRDVKTQYF. For the CDR3, the DNA is TGTGCCAGCAGCGTAGACAGGGATGTTAAGACCCAGTACTTC. The chain joins TRBV5-6 to TRBJ2-5, with 7 bases matching TRBD1. Germline CDR1 is SGHDT and CDR2 is YYEEEE. Unmatched junction bases numbered 9, after V lost 4 bases and J lost 6 bases. This CDR3 comprises 14 residues.

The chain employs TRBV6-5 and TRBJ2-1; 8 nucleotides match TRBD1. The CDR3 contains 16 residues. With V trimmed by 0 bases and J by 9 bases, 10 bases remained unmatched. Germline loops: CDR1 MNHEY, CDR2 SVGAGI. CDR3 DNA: TGTGCCAGCAGTTACTCGTCGCAGGGGGCACTCGCTGAGCAGTTCTTC. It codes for CASSYSSQGALAEQFF.

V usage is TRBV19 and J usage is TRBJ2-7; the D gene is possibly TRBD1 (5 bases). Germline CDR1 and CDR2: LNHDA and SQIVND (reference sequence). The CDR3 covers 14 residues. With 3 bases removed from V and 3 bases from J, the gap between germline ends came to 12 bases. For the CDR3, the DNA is TGTGCCAGTAGTATCAGGGCCCCCTTCTACGAGCAGTACTTC. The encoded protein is CASSIRAPFYEQYF.

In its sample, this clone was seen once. This CDR3 is CASSEAYGVDQPQHF. CDR3 nucleotide sequence: TGTGCCAGCAGTGAAGCTTACGGGGTGGATCAGCCCCAGCATTTT. J is TRBJ1-5 and V is TRBV2; D remains ambiguous. Germline CDR1 is SNHLY and CDR2 is FYNNEI. V was trimmed by 0 bases and J by 5 bases, leaving 11 bases between them. This CDR3 has 15 residues.

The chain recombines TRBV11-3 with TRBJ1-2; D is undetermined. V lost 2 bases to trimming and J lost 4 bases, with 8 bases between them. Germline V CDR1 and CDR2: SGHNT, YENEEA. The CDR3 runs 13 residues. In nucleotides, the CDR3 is TGTGCCAGCAGCTTACCCAGTGGCTATGGCTACACCTTC. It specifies CASSLPSGYGYTF.

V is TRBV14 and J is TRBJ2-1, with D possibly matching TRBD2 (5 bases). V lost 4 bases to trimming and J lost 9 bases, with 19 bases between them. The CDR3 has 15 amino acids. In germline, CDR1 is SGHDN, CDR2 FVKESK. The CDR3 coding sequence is TGTGCCAGCAGCCTCGACCCACTGTTAAGCGGTGAGCAGTTCTTC. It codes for CASSLDPLLSGEQFF.

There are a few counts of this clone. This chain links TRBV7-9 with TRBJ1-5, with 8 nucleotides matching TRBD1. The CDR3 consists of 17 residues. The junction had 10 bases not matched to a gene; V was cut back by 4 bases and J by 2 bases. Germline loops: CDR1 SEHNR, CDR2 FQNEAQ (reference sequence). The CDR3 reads CASSSTDRAGGNQPQHF. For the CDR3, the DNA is TGTGCCAGCAGCTCAACGGACAGGGCCGGCGGCAATCAGCCCCAGCATTTT. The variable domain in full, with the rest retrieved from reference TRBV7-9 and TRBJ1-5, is DTGVSQNPRHKITKRGQNVTFRCDPISEHNRLYWYRQTLGQGPEFLTYFQNEAQLEKSRLLSDRFSAERPKGSFSTLEIQRTEQGDSAMYLCASSSTDRAGGNQPQHFGDGTRLSIL.

The CDR3 coding sequence is TGTGCCAGCAGCGTACCAGGGGGAAAGACCCAGTACTTC. It encodes CASSVPGGKTQYF. V gene TRBV9 combines with J gene TRBJ2-5; 7 bases line up with TRBD1. Unmatched junction bases numbered 3, after V lost 1 base and J lost 6 bases. The CDR3 extends over 13 amino acids. Per germline, CDR1 SGDLS and CDR2 YYNGEE.

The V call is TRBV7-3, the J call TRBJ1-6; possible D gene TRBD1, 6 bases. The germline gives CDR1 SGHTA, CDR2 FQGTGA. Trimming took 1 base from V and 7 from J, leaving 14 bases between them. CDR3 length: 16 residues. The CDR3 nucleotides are TGTGCCAGCAGCTTAATGGCAGGGGCCTCAAATTCACCCCTCCACTTT. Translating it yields CASSLMAGASNSPLHF.

As DNA, the CDR3 is TGCAGCGTTGAAGATTGCAGGACAGCCCTTTCCTACGAGCAGTACTTC. Its translation is CSVEDCRTALSYEQYF. The chain joins TRBV29-1 to TRBJ2-7, with D perhaps TRBD1 (6 bases). The CDR3 contains 16 residues. Germline values: CDR1 SQVTM, CDR2 ANQGSEA. Deletions cut 0 bases from V and 1 base from J, with 16 bases between.

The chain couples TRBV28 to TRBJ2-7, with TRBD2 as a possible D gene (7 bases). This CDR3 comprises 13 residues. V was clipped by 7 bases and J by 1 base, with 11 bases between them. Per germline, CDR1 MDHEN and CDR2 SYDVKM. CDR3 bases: TGTGCCAGCAAGGCGGGGGCGTCCTACGAGCAGTACTTC. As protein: CASKAGASYEQYF. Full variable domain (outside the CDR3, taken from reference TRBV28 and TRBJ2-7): DVKVTQSSRYLVKRTGEKVFLECVQDMDHENMFWYRQDPGLGLRLIYFSYDVKMKEKGDIPEGYSVSREKKERFSLILESASTNQTSMYLCASKAGASYEQYFGPGTRLTVT.

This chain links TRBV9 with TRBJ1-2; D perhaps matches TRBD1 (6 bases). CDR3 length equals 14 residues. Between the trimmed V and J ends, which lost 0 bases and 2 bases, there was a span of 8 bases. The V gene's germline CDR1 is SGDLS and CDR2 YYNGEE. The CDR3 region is CASSVEQGNYGYTF. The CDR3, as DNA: TGTGCCAGCAGCGTAGAGCAGGGGAACTATGGCTACACCTTC.

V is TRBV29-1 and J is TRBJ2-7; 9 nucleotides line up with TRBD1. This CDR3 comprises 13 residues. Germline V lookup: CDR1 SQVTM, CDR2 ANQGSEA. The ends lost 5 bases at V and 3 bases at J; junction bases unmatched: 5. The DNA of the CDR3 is TGCAGCGTTACCCTGGACAGGGGCTACGAGCAGTACTTC. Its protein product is CSVTLDRGYEQYF.

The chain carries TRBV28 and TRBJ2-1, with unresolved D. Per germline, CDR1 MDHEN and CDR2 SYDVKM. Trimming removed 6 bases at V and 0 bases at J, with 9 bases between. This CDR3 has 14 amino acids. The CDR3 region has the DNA TGTGCCAGCAGCGTCACGAGCTCCTACAATGAGCAGTTCTTC. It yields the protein CASSVTSSYNEQFF.

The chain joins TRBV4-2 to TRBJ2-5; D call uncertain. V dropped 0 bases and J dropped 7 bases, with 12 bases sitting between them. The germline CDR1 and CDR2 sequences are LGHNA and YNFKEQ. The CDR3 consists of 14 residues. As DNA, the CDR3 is TGTGCCAGCAGCCAAGATAGGCTAGAAGGGACCCAGTACTTC. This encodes CASSQDRLEGTQYF.

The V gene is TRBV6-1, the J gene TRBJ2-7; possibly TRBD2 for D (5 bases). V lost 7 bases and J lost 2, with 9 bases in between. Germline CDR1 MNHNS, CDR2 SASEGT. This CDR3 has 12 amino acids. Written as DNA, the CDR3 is TGTGCCAGCACTGGACTGACCTACGAGCAGTACTTC. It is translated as CASTGLTYEQYF.

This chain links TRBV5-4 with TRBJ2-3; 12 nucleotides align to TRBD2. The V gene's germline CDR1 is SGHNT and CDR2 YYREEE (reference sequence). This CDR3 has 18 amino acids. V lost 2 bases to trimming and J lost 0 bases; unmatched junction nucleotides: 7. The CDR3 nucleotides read TGTGCCAGCAGCTTCAGACTAGCGGGGGCCTCTAGCACAGATACGCAGTATTTT. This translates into CASSFRLAGASSTDTQYF.

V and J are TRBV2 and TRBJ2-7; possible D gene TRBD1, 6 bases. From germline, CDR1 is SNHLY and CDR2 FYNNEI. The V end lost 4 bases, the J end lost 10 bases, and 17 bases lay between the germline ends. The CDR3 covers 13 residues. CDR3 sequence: CASSGQVPTRQYF. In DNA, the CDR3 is TGTGCCAGCAGTGGACAGGTCCCGACGAGACAGTACTTC. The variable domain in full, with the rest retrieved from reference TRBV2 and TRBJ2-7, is EPEVTQTPSHQVTQMGQEVILRCVPISNHLYFYWYRQILGQKVEFLVSFYNNEISEKSEIFDDQFSVERPDGSNFTLKIRSTKLEDSAMYFCASSGQVPTRQYFGPGTRLTVT.

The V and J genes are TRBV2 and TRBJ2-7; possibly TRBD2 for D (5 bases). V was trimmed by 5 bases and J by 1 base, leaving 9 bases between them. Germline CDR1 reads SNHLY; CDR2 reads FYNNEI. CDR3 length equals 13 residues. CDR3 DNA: TGTGCCAGCAGTTATAGCGAGTCCTACGAGCAGTACTTC. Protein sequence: CASSYSESYEQYF.

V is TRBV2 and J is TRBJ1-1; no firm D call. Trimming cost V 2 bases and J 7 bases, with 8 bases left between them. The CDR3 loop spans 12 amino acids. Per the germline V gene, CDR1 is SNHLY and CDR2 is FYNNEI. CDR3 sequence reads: CASSELEGEAFF. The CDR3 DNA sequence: TGTGCCAGCAGTGAATTGGAGGGTGAAGCTTTCTTT.